This entry concerns a single T cell receptor (beta chain). Antigen unknown. These data originate in a study of cytomegalovirus exposure and HLA in healthy donors. This CDR3 spans 15 amino acids. Germline values: CDR1 SGHTA, CDR2 FQGNSA. V lost 1 base, J lost 2 bases, and 11 bases lay in between. Study findings and constraints: In an earlier analysis, about 87% or about 30%: the productive usage of most TCR beta V segments. It has been reported that TCR beta sequences accurately predicted the HLA-A and HLA-B alleles of most subjects. The study recorded 150 to 200 TCR beta chains that were cytomegalovirus-associated.

The PCR was carried out with 60 Vbeta primers and 13 Jbeta primers. Measured with immunoSEQ multiplex PCR; TCRdb has only the in-frame clones, and not every one. Of about 120,000 clones listed, around three quarters are singletons. This sequence was found in a woman in her thirties in good health and CMV-seronegative. The sample consisted of PBMCs. V is TRBV7-2 and J is TRBJ2-5, with D possibly being TRBD1 (6 bases). The CDR3 loop is CASSLDGRGQETQYF. The CDR3 bases are TGTGCCAGCAGCTTAGACGGCAGGGGACAAGAGACCCAGTACTTC. Looking up the rest from reference TRBV7-2 and TRBJ2-5 gives the full variable domain: GAGVSQSPSNKVTEKGKDVELRCDPISGHTALYWYRQSLGQGLEFLIYFQGNSAPDKSGLPSDRFSAERTGGSVSTLTIQRTQQEDSAVYLCASSLDGRGQETQYFGPGTRLLVL.